This T cell receptor beta chain comes out of a study of technical replicates of blood from several donors. CDR3 length: 15 amino acids. Trimming removed 4 bases at V and 1 base at J, with 11 bases between. In germline, CDR1 is SGHDN, CDR2 FVKESK. Produced via immunoSEQ multiplex PCR; TCRdb's table is partial and in-frame only. The repertoire holds about 15,000 clones, with approximately 88% as singletons. V gene TRBV14 combines with J gene TRBJ2-4; a weak D match, TRBD1 (5 bases). The source material was PBMCs. The sequence came from a human donor in good health. CDR3 in amino acids: CASSPAGKAKNIQYF. In DNA form, the CDR3 reads TGTGCCAGCAGCCCGGCAGGGAAGGCCAAAAACATTCAGTACTTC.